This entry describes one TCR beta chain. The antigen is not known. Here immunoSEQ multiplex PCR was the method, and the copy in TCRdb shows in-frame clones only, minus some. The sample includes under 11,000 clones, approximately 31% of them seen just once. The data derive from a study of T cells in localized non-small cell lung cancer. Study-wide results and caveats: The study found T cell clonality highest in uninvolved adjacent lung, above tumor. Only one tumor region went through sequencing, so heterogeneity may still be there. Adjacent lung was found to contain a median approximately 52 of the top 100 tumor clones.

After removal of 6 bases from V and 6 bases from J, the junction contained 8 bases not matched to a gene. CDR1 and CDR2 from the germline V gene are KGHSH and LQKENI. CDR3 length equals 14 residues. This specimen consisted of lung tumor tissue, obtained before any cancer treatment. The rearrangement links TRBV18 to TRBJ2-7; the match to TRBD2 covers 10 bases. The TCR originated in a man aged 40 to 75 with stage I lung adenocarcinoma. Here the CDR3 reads CASSPSGGYFEQYF. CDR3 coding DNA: TGTGCCAGCTCGCCTAGCGGGGGTTATTTCGAGCAGTACTTC.